Listed here are 30 T cell receptor beta chains from one sample, sequenced in a study of T cell responses to AZD1222 COVID-19 vaccine. Sequencing used immunoSEQ multiplex PCR; TCRdb keeps in-frame clones, though not all of them. The sample records approximately 170,000 clones, around 89% being singletons. This material consisted of peripheral blood, taken on day 0 of AZD1222 vaccination. The receptors stem from an adult in good health.

The chain couples TRBV5-5 to TRBJ2-1; D is ambiguous. CDR3 length equals 15 residues. The V end lost 0 bases, the J end lost 0 bases, and 7 bases lay between the germline ends. Germline V gene sequence: CDR1 SGHKS, CDR2 YYEKEE (reference sequence). In nucleotides, the CDR3 is TGTGCCAGCAGCTTGGTATCAGACTCCTACAATGAGCAGTTCTTC. Protein sequence: CASSLVSDSYNEQFF.

This clone has a single count. The J gene is TRBJ2-5, the V gene TRBV4-2; 11 nucleotides line up with TRBD1. V lost 0 bases, J lost 4 bases, and 4 bases stayed unmatched. This CDR3 spans 16 amino acids. The V gene's germline CDR1 is LGHNA and CDR2 YNFKEQ. CDR3 bases: TGTGCCAGCAGCCAAGAGGGACAGGGGGTTTCAGAGACCCAGTACTTC. It yields the protein CASSQEGQGVSETQYF.

V and J are TRBV25-1 and TRBJ2-7; the D gene is possibly TRBD1 (6 bases). Trimming cost V 9 bases and J 4 bases, with 16 bases left between them. This CDR3 region has 13 residues. Germline V gives CDR1 MGHDK, CDR2 SYGVNS. CDR3 nucleotide sequence: TGTGCCAGAACACCAAAACAGGGTTACGAGCAGTACGTC. Amino acids: CARTPKQGYEQYV.

V gene TRBV30 combines with J gene TRBJ2-5; 11 bases fit TRBD2. V lost 2 bases, J lost 4 bases, and 9 bases stayed unmatched. The V gene's germline CDR1 is GTSNPN and CDR2 SVGIG (reference sequence). There are 16 residues in the CDR3. The CDR3 DNA sequence: TGTGCCTGGAGTAGCGGGACTAGCGGAGGTATAGAGACCCAGTACTTC. It yields the protein CAWSSGTSGGIETQYF.

The rearrangement joins TRBV7-3 to TRBJ1-5; no firm D call. Trimming took 5 bases from V and 6 from J, leaving 11 bases between them. CDR1 SGHTA and CDR2 FQGTGA come from the germline V gene. This CDR3 spans 13 amino acids. The CDR3, as DNA: TGTGCCAGCAGCCAAAGGGCGGGTCAGCCCCAGCATTTT. As protein: CASSQRAGQPQHF.

The V and J genes are TRBV5-1 and TRBJ2-2; the match to TRBD1 covers 8 bases. Germline loops: CDR1 SGHRS, CDR2 YFSETQ. The trim removed 4 bases at V and 7 bases at J, leaving 9 bases unmatched. The CDR3 loop spans 15 amino acids. The CDR3 sequence: CASSRDRGDGGELFF. The CDR3 coding sequence is TGCGCCAGCAGCCGCGACAGGGGTGACGGCGGGGAGCTGTTTTTT.

This clone was observed a single time. The chain is built from TRBV19 and TRBJ2-3, with 12 bases aligning to TRBD1. The germline CDR1 and CDR2 sequences are LNHDA and SQIVND (reference sequence). V dropped 3 bases and J dropped 7; count of bases not matched to a gene: 8. The CDR3 contains 16 residues. CDR3 coding DNA: TGTGCCAGTAGTATTCTGGGGACAGGGGGCGCAAATACGCAGTATTTT. Encoded protein: CASSILGTGGANTQYF.

The gene calls are TRBV6-4 and TRBJ2-1, with 8 bases aligning to TRBD2. The trim removed 0 bases at V and 9 bases at J, leaving 7 bases unmatched. The germline V gene encodes CDR1 MRHNA and CDR2 SNTAGT. The CDR3 is made up of 15 amino acids. The CDR3 loop is CASSDSGGGPSEQFF. In DNA, the CDR3 is TGTGCCAGCAGTGACTCCGGGGGGGGGCCTTCTGAGCAGTTCTTC.

This chain uses TRBV19 with TRBJ2-1, with 10 bases that match TRBD2. Germline assignment: CDR1 LNHDA and CDR2 SQIVND (reference sequence). This CDR3 is 17 amino acids long. V shed 7 bases and J 6 bases; nucleotides not matched to a gene: 15. The chain's CDR3 is CASMIIPGASGGNEQFF. The CDR3 bases are TGTGCCAGTATGATCATCCCCGGGGCTAGCGGGGGCAATGAGCAGTTCTTC.

This rearrangement joins TRBV7-8 to TRBJ2-7, with D possibly being TRBD1 (6 bases). Per the germline V gene, CDR1 is SGHVS and CDR2 is FQNEAQ. V was trimmed by 5 bases and J by 5 bases, leaving 22 bases between them. The CDR3 length is 16 residues. CDR3 in amino acids: CASSLMGAAGADEQYV. In DNA form, the CDR3 reads TGTGCCAGCAGCCTTATGGGGGCAGCCGGTGCGGACGAGCAGTACGTC.

This clone was picked up one time. The rearrangement links TRBV1 to TRBJ2-7; the table's D call of TRBD1 was not tested on the DNA. TRBV1 is described as a pseudogene. The CDR3 is 15 residues long. This CDR3 reads CTSSFRGTEYYEQYV. The DNA for the CDR3 is TGCACCAGCAGCTTTAGAGGGACAGAGTACTACGAGCAGTACGTC.

This clone was seen only once. The V call is TRBV5-5, the J call TRBJ2-5; D remains unclear. There are 13 residues in the CDR3. Germline CDR1 and CDR2: SGHKS and YYEKEE (reference sequence). V lost 4 bases and J lost 2, with 9 bases in between. CDR3 sequence reads: CASSLGRQETQYF. Here the CDR3 DNA reads TGTGCCAGCAGCCTGGGCAGACAAGAGACCCAGTACTTC.

The chain employs TRBV2 and TRBJ1-5; D is unresolved. The length of the CDR3 is 11 residues. Trimming pared 8 bases from V and 4 bases from J, leaving 6 bases between. Per germline, CDR1 SNHLY and CDR2 FYNNEI. In DNA, the CDR3 is TGTGCCAGCCCTAGTAATCAGCCCCAGCATTTT. This translates into CASPSNQPQHF.

The rearrangement links TRBV19 to TRBJ1-1; maybe TRBD1 (5 bases). Germline loops: CDR1 LNHDA, CDR2 SQIVND (reference sequence). The V gene lost 6 bases and the J gene lost 7 bases, with 18 bases spanning the gap. The CDR3 extends over 14 amino acids. For the CDR3, the DNA is TGTGCCAGTAGCCCTTGGGGAGGGGAGGATGAAGCTTTCTTT. Translation: CASSPWGGEDEAFF.

The genes are TRBV6-1 and TRBJ2-7; 7 bases map to TRBD1. J lost 2 bases, V lost 3 bases, and 7 bases had no gene match. Germline values: CDR1 MNHNS, CDR2 SASEGT. This CDR3 has 15 amino acids. CDR3 sequence (DNA): TGTGCCAGCAGTGATGAGGGGGCCTCTACCTACGAGCAGTACTTC. It is translated as CASSDEGASTYEQYF.

V and J are TRBV6-5 and TRBJ1-2; no definite D call. This CDR3 is built from 15 residues. The germline V gene has CDR1 MNHEY and CDR2 SVGAGI. Trimming left V 0 bases short and J 4 bases short, with 12 bases between. CDR3 DNA sequence: TGTGCCAGCAGTTACTCGATTCTGGAAGGCTATGGCTACACCTTC. Translation: CASSYSILEGYGYTF.

The V and J genes are TRBV6-5 and TRBJ1-2; TRBD1 agrees at 8 bases. CDR1 and CDR2 (germline): MNHEY, SVGAGI. The CDR3 length is 14 residues. Trimming removed 5 bases from V and 3 bases from J; junction bases left unmatched: 5. The DNA of the CDR3 is TGTGCCAGCAGTCCCGGGACAGGCTACTATGGCTACACCTTC. Translating it yields CASSPGTGYYGYTF.

The chain combines TRBV7-2 with TRBJ1-5; TRBD1 is a possible D gene (5 bases). Germline lookup yields CDR1 SGHTA and CDR2 FQGNSA. This CDR3 comprises 16 residues. V dropped 5 bases and J dropped 4 bases, with 18 bases sitting between them. The CDR3 DNA reads TGTGCCAGCAGCACCCAGGGTAACCGGATTAATCAGCCCCAGCATTTT. It translates to CASSTQGNRINQPQHF.

A remark on this clone: Other nucleotide sequences in the sample specify the same CDR3. The V call is TRBV12-3 or TRBV12-4, the J call TRBJ2-2; D is unclear. CDR3 length equals 13 residues. Trimming shortened V by 1 base and J by 5 bases, and 5 bases separated the two germline ends. Here the CDR3 reads CASSLVGTGELFF. The DNA for the CDR3 is TGTGCCAGCAGTTTAGTGGGAACCGGGGAGCTGTTTTTT.

The V call is TRBV19, the J call TRBJ1-1, with a weak D call TRBD1 (5 bases). Per the germline V gene, CDR1 is LNHDA and CDR2 is SQIVND (reference sequence). This CDR3 spans 15 amino acids. Trimming removed 5 bases from V and 1 base from J, with 14 bases in between. CDR3 region: CASSPSAGWNTEAFF. The DNA of the CDR3 is TGTGCCAGTAGTCCCTCGGCAGGGTGGAACACTGAAGCTTTCTTT.

The chain is built from TRBV30 and TRBJ2-7, with 7 bases identical to TRBD2. The CDR3 has 14 residues. Germline V gene lookup returns CDR1 GTSNPN and CDR2 SVGIG (reference sequence). With V trimmed by 2 bases and J by 4 bases, 8 bases remained unmatched. CDR3 protein: CAWSSGASLYEQYF. The CDR3 DNA is TGTGCCTGGAGTAGCGGGGCGTCCCTTTACGAGCAGTACTTC. Drawing the rest from reference TRBV30 and TRBJ2-7, the complete variable domain is SQTIHQWPATLVQPVGSPLSLECTVEGTSNPNLYWYRQAAGRGLQLLFYSVGIGQISSEVPQNLSASRPQDRQFILSSKKLLLSDSGFYLCAWSSGASLYEQYFGPGTRLTVT.

V usage is TRBV30 and J usage is TRBJ2-7; a weak D match, TRBD1 (5 bases). Deletions cut 0 bases from V and 1 base from J, with 13 bases between. CDR3 length: 15 amino acids. Germline CDR1 GTSNPN, CDR2 SVGIG (reference sequence). The CDR3 region is CAWSVPGKLSYEQYF. Here the CDR3 DNA reads TGTGCCTGGAGTGTTCCAGGGAAATTATCCTACGAGCAGTACTTC.

V usage is TRBV6-4 and J usage is TRBJ2-6; the D is unclear. The CDR3 is 16 amino acids. The V end was cut by 3 bases, the J end by 0 bases, with 9 bases between. The germline gives CDR1 MRHNA, CDR2 SNTAGT. As DNA, the CDR3 is TGTGCCAGCAGTGATACACCCAGCTCTGGGGCCAACGTCCTGACTTTC. Its translation is CASSDTPSSGANVLTF.

The chain combines TRBV5-5 with TRBJ2-7; TRBD2 matches at 7 bases. The CDR3 spans 12 residues. CDR1 SGHKS and CDR2 YYEKEE come from the germline V gene (reference sequence). The V gene end was trimmed by 4 bases and the J gene end by 4 bases; junction bases not matched to a gene: 2. The CDR3 protein is CASSGGGYEQYV. The CDR3 bases are TGTGCCAGCAGCGGCGGGGGATACGAGCAGTACGTC.

The chain uses TRBV7-9 and TRBJ1-3; tentatively, D is TRBD1 (5 bases). The ends were cut back, 5 bases at V and 2 bases at J, with 10 bases in the middle. The CDR3 is 14 residues long. Per germline, CDR1 SEHNR and CDR2 FQNEAQ (reference sequence). CDR3 sequence (DNA): TGTGCCAGCAGCCCGGGACCTCCTGGAAACACCATATATTTT. Its protein product is CASSPGPPGNTIYF.

The V call is TRBV4-2, the J call TRBJ2-1; 13 nucleotides match TRBD2. The CDR3 length is 15 residues. Per germline, CDR1 LGHNA and CDR2 YNFKEQ. Trimming cost V 3 bases and J 5 bases; bases outside gene matches: 1. CDR3 in amino acids: CASSQGLAGNNEQFF. CDR3 nucleotides: TGTGCCAGCAGCCAGGGACTAGCGGGGAACAATGAGCAGTTCTTC.

The rearrangement links TRBV24-1 to TRBJ1-2; D remains unclear. This CDR3 has 12 residues. Trimming removed 9 bases from V and 6 bases from J, with 13 bases in between. Germline CDR1 KGHDR, CDR2 SFDVKD. CDR3 region: CATGDQVHGYTF. The CDR3 DNA reads as TGTGCCACCGGAGACCAGGTTCATGGCTACACCTTC.

The chain employs TRBV5-1 and TRBJ2-1; perhaps TRBD1 as D (6 bases). The germline CDR1 and CDR2 sequences are SGHRS and YFSETQ. The V end lost 2 bases, the J end lost 8 bases, and 14 bases lay between the germline ends. The CDR3 spans 14 residues. CDR3 nucleotide sequence: TGCGCCAGCAGCTTATTCCAGGGGCAGGATGAGCAGTTCTTC. This translates into CASSLFQGQDEQFF.

The chain recombines TRBV19 with TRBJ1-1, with unresolved D. The CDR3 contains 12 residues. Trimming removed 5 bases from V and 0 bases from J, with 4 bases in between. Germline V gene data show CDR1 as LNHDA and CDR2 as SQIVND (reference sequence). The CDR3 region is CASSLVNTEAFF. The CDR3 DNA is TGTGCCAGTAGTCTAGTGAACACTGAAGCTTTCTTT.

The chain is built from TRBV11-1 and TRBJ1-5; TRBD1 matches 7 bases. Germline V gene data show CDR1 as SGHAT and CDR2 as FQDESV (reference sequence). The CDR3 has 14 amino acids. Germline trimming cut 4 bases from V and 7 bases from J; bases unmatched to any gene: 7. The CDR3 region is CASSSTGSGQPQHF. CDR3 coding DNA: TGTGCCAGCAGCTCGACAGGGAGTGGGCAGCCCCAGCATTTT.